This T cell receptor beta chain is from a study of blood T cell repertoires in COVID-19. The CDR3 covers 13 residues. Trimming pared 5 bases from V and 2 bases from J, leaving 12 bases between. In germline, CDR1 is GTSNPN, CDR2 SVGIG (reference sequence). Per the authors' pipeline: How many nucleated cells were present was estimated from reference gene primer amplification. The table came from immunoSEQ multiplex PCR; TCRdb's copy has only in-frame clones and leaves some out. The V and J calls and clone size come from that table; D and trimming were worked out from the DNA. The sample lists 140,000 to 150,000 clones; approximately 86% were seen once. This clone was seen repeatedly, ten times or more.

V is TRBV30 and J is TRBJ1-2; weak D call: TRBD1 (6 bases). The receptor was derived from a woman aged 35 to 49 with active or convalescent COVID-19. Sequenced sample: peripheral blood. This CDR3 is CAWEQGLNYGYTF. CDR3 bases: TGTGCCTGGGAGCAGGGGTTAAACTATGGCTACACCTTC. Full variable domain (remainder filled in from reference TRBV30 and TRBJ1-2): SQTIHQWPATLVQPVGSPLSLECTVEGTSNPNLYWYRQAAGRGLQLLFYSVGIGQISSEVPQNLSASRPQDRQFILSSKKLLLSDSGFYLCAWEQGLNYGYTFGSGTRLTVV.